Each of the 31 T cell receptor beta chains below was sequenced from the same sample in a study of identical twins. MiXCR, run by TCRdb on the 5' RACE reads, gives a single entry per CDR3 protein. Of 420,000 or so distinct CDR3 sequences listed, approximately 17% were seen once; the top ten hold 9.5% to 15%. The sample consisted of naive T cells sorted from blood. The source is a man aged 50 to 59 in good health.

This clonotype occurred many times. The CDR3: CASKVDSNQPQHF. CDR3 in DNA: TGTGCCAGCAAAGTGGATAGCAATCAGCCCCAGCATTTT. The gene calls are TRBV12-3 or TRBV12-4 and TRBJ1-5; D is unclear. The CDR3 sequence is 13 residues long. V dropped 7 bases and J dropped 0 bases, with 7 bases sitting between them.

The sample holds a few counts of this clonotype. This chain connects TRBV27 to TRBJ2-6; D remains unclear. CDR1 is MNHEY and CDR2 is SMNVEV in the germline V gene (reference sequence). The V gene lost 10 bases and the J gene lost 0 bases, with 4 bases spanning the gap. The CDR3 is made up of 12 amino acids. The chain's CDR3 is CATSSGANVLTF. CDR3 DNA: TGTGCCACATCCTCTGGGGCCAACGTCCTGACTTTC.

The chain links TRBV11-2 to TRBJ2-5, with 10 bases aligning to TRBD2. CDR3 length equals 16 residues. V shed 3 bases and J 1 base; nucleotides not matched to a gene: 5. The germline CDR1 and CDR2 sequences are SGHAT and FQNNGV. CDR3 sequence: CASSFLAGDRQETQYF. As DNA, the CDR3 is TGTGCCAGCAGCTTTCTAGCGGGGGACCGCCAAGAGACCCAGTACTTC.

This clonotype was recorded a few times. The chain recombines TRBV9 with TRBJ2-2, with 7 positions matching TRBD2. CDR1 and CDR2 from the germline V gene are SGDLS and YYNGEE. The CDR3 runs 17 residues. V lost 3 bases and J lost 6; bases outside the gene matches: 14. The CDR3 sequence: CASSGGAGKSEAGELFF. CDR3 in DNA: TGTGCCAGCAGCGGGGGAGCGGGAAAGTCGGAAGCCGGGGAGCTGTTTTTT.

This clonotype has a count of ten or more. This sequence joins TRBV20-1 and TRBJ1-5; D call uncertain. Germline values: CDR1 DFQATT, CDR2 SNEGSKA (reference sequence). The CDR3 is made up of 13 amino acids. Deletions cut 3 bases from V and 2 bases from J, with 8 bases between. The CDR3: CSASAMGNQPQHF. As DNA, the CDR3 is TGCAGTGCTAGTGCAATGGGCAATCAGCCCCAGCATTTT.

This clonotype has ten or more counts. The chain couples TRBV5-1 to TRBJ2-1; TRBD2 aligns across 12 bases. The ends lost 0 bases at V and 7 bases at J; junction bases unmatched: 2. Per the germline V gene, CDR1 is SGHRS and CDR2 is YFSETQ. The CDR3 spans 15 residues. The CDR3 loop is CASSLATSGSNEQFF. For the CDR3, the DNA is TGCGCCAGCAGCTTGGCGACTAGCGGGAGTAATGAGCAGTTCTTC.

V and J are TRBV5-1 and TRBJ2-7; the D gene is possibly TRBD1 (5 bases). Germline CDR1 and CDR2: SGHRS and YFSETQ. The ends were cut back, 0 bases at V and 0 bases at J, with 13 bases in the middle. The length of the CDR3 is 16 residues. This CDR3 reads CASSLGVGEISYEQYF. The CDR3 DNA reads TGCGCCAGCAGCTTGGGGGTAGGGGAAATCTCCTACGAGCAGTACTTC.

The chain couples TRBV19 to TRBJ2-7, with D uncertain. CDR1 LNHDA and CDR2 SQIVND come from the germline V gene (reference sequence). CDR3 length equals 15 residues. V lost 2 bases and J lost 0, with 11 bases in between. The CDR3 DNA reads TGTGCCAGTAGTATATCGCGACGAGACTCCTACGAGCAGTACTTC. Its protein product is CASSISRRDSYEQYF.

This clonotype showed up just a few times. The chain links TRBV29-1 to TRBJ2-1; TRBD1 matches at 10 bases. Losses at the gene ends were 2 bases for V and 8 bases for J; bases not matched to a gene: 9. This CDR3 has 15 residues. In germline, CDR1 is SQVTM, CDR2 ANQGSEA. The CDR3 spells CSVEPQSGTGDEQFF. CDR3 coding DNA: TGCAGCGTTGAACCTCAGTCCGGGACAGGGGATGAGCAGTTCTTC.

V gene TRBV5-1 combines with J gene TRBJ2-5; D gene unclear. The CDR3 is 15 residues long. Trimming cost V 6 bases and J 0 bases, with 15 bases left between them. Germline loops: CDR1 SGHRS, CDR2 YFSETQ. CDR3 nucleotides: TGCGCCAGCAATAAACAGTCAAAGTACCAAGAGACCCAGTACTTC. It specifies CASNKQSKYQETQYF.

In its sample, this clonotype was seen many times. The rearrangement uses TRBV29-1 and TRBJ2-1; D remains ambiguous. Germline-derived CDR1 and CDR2 are SQVTM and ANQGSEA. This CDR3 has 11 residues. The CDR3 loop reads CTASSLNEQFF. CDR3 nucleotide sequence: TGCACCGCGAGTAGCCTGAATGAGCAGTTCTTC.

This chain joins TRBV27 and TRBJ2-2; 10 bases align to TRBD2. Germline V gene data show CDR1 as MNHEY and CDR2 as SMNVEV (reference sequence). V lost 0 bases to trimming and J lost 6 bases; unmatched junction nucleotides: 7. This CDR3 region has 17 residues. CDR3 residues: CASSLSQAGGPAGELFF. CDR3 DNA sequence: TGTGCCAGCAGTTTATCCCAAGCGGGAGGGCCTGCCGGGGAGCTGTTTTTT.

The chain combines TRBV12-3 or TRBV12-4 with TRBJ1-1; no reliable D call. This CDR3 has 14 residues. Trimming removed 1 base at V and 1 base at J, with 7 bases between. As DNA, the CDR3 is TGTGCCAGCAGTTTAGTGTCCAGGAACACTGAAGCTTTCTTT. Its translation: CASSLVSRNTEAFF.

This clonotype was seen ten or more times. The V gene is TRBV4-3, the J gene TRBJ2-2, with D perhaps TRBD1 (6 bases). CDR3 length: 16 residues. Per germline, CDR1 LGHNA and CDR2 YSLEER. Trimming stripped 0 bases from V and 0 bases from J, with 8 bases between. CDR3 nucleotides: TGCGCCAGCAGCCAAGAGACAGGTTCGAACACCGGGGAGCTGTTTTTT. Translation: CASSQETGSNTGELFF.

The chain uses TRBV2 and TRBJ2-5; D unresolved. CDR1 is SNHLY and CDR2 is FYNNEI in the germline V gene. The CDR3 contains 12 residues. Trimming cost V 3 bases and J 3 bases, with 5 bases left between them. CDR3 DNA sequence: TGTGCCAGCAGTGATTGGGAAGAGACCCAGTACTTC. Protein sequence: CASSDWEETQYF.

V is TRBV5-1 and J is TRBJ2-1; 7 bases map to TRBD1. The ends lost 0 bases at V and 0 bases at J; junction bases unmatched: 3. This CDR3 has 16 residues. Germline V gene sequence: CDR1 SGHRS, CDR2 YFSETQ. The CDR3 DNA sequence: TGCGCCAGCAGCTTGGCGGGACAGCTCTCCTACAATGAGCAGTTCTTC. As protein: CASSLAGQLSYNEQFF.

The gene calls are TRBV20-1 and TRBJ2-3; D unresolved. The germline V gene has CDR1 DFQATT and CDR2 SNEGSKA (reference sequence). V lost 3 bases and J 0 bases, leaving 10 bases between the germline ends. The CDR3 length is 14 residues. The CDR3 loop reads CSARPLTSTDTQYF. CDR3 bases: TGCAGTGCTAGGCCGTTGACTAGCACAGATACGCAGTATTTT.

V is TRBV7-8 and J is TRBJ1-1, with D unclear. The CDR3 spans 13 residues. The V end was cut by 4 bases, the J end by 3 bases, with 9 bases between. CDR1 and CDR2 from the germline V gene are SGHVS and FQNEAQ. The chain's CDR3 is CASSSKDDTEAFF. For the CDR3, the DNA is TGTGCCAGCAGCTCGAAGGACGACACTGAAGCTTTCTTT.

This clonotype has at least ten counts. CDR3 in amino acids: CASSLGPEYEQYF. Here the CDR3 DNA reads TGTGCCAGCAGCTTAGGGCCTGAATACGAGCAGTACTTC. The chain combines TRBV7-2 with TRBJ2-7; D is unclear. This CDR3 is built from 13 residues. Trimming took off 1 base at V and 4 bases at J, with 8 bases between the two ends. The V gene's germline CDR1 is SGHTA and CDR2 FQGNSA.

This clonotype appeared many times. V gene TRBV5-1 combines with J gene TRBJ1-1; a weak D match, TRBD1 (6 bases). The CDR3 has 14 residues. V was shortened by 4 bases and J by 4 bases, with 14 bases between the two germline ends. Germline V CDR1 and CDR2: SGHRS, YFSETQ. CDR3 sequence: CASSLGTTSTEAFF. CDR3 DNA: TGCGCCAGCAGCCTCGGGACAACGTCCACTGAAGCTTTCTTT.

This clonotype turned up a few times. The chain couples TRBV11-3 to TRBJ2-1; TRBD2 agrees at 13 bases. The CDR3 has 18 amino acids. V was pared by 3 bases and J by 1 base, with 6 bases of the junction left unmatched. Germline values: CDR1 SGHNT, CDR2 YENEEA. The CDR3 spells CASSLGLAGRRSYNEQFF. DNA for the CDR3: TGTGCCAGCAGCTTGGGACTAGCGGGAAGGAGGTCCTACAATGAGCAGTTCTTC.

This rearrangement joins TRBV5-1 to TRBJ2-1; TRBD2 matches at 7 bases. Germline V gives CDR1 SGHRS, CDR2 YFSETQ. Unmatched junction bases numbered 6, after V lost 0 bases and J lost 3 bases. The CDR3 contains 16 residues. CDR3 sequence reads: CASSLDGGSVYNEQFF. As DNA, the CDR3 is TGCGCCAGCAGCTTGGATGGCGGGAGTGTCTACAATGAGCAGTTCTTC. The full variable domain, in which reference TRBV5-1 and TRBJ2-1 provide the parts outside the CDR3, is KAGVTQTPRYLIKTRGQQVTLSCSPISGHRSVSWYQQTPGQGLQFLFEYFSETQRNKGNFPGRFSGRQFSNSRSEMNVSTLELGDSALYLCASSLDGGSVYNEQFFGPGTRLTVL.

This rearrangement joins TRBV28 to TRBJ1-2; D gene ambiguous. This CDR3 has 13 amino acids. V was cut by 7 bases and J by 3 bases, with 12 bases left in between. Germline V CDR1 and CDR2: MDHEN, SYDVKM. The CDR3 region is CASMAGTYYGYTF. CDR3 bases: TGTGCCAGCATGGCAGGAACGTACTATGGCTACACCTTC.

This clonotype appeared many times. V is TRBV5-1 and J is TRBJ1-1, with 8 bases lining up with TRBD1. Germline CDR1 SGHRS, CDR2 YFSETQ. With 1 base clipped from V and 11 bases from J, the junction kept 22 bases outside the gene matches. The CDR3 totals 18 residues. The CDR3 nucleotides are TGCGCCAGCAGCTTGCGGTTACAGGGACAAAGCAGGGGGCCTGTGGCTTTCTTT. Protein: CASSLRLQGQSRGPVAFF.

This clonotype was counted ten times or more. This rearrangement joins TRBV20-1 to TRBJ1-6; no firm D call. Trimming took off 3 bases at V and 0 bases at J, with 12 bases between the two ends. CDR1 is DFQATT, CDR2 SNEGSKA, per germline (reference sequence). The CDR3 spans 16 residues. In DNA form, the CDR3 reads TGCAGTGCTAGTAACCGGGGTGTCTCCTATAATTCACCCCTCCACTTT. It yields the protein CSASNRGVSYNSPLHF.

This clonotype has just a few counts. The CDR3 protein is CASRQRMNTGELFF. As DNA, the CDR3 is TGTGCCAGTAGGCAGAGGATGAACACCGGGGAGCTGTTTTTT. The rearrangement links TRBV19 to TRBJ2-2; D is undetermined. V was clipped by 6 bases and J by 1 base, with 9 bases between them. This CDR3 comprises 14 residues. Looked up from germline, CDR1 is LNHDA and CDR2 is SQIVND (reference sequence).

This clonotype turned up a few times. The gene calls are TRBV10-3 and TRBJ1-5; D gene ambiguous. Germline V gene lookup returns CDR1 ENHRY and CDR2 SYGVKD. The V end lost 4 bases, the J end lost 2 bases, and 9 bases lay between the germline ends. This CDR3 is 14 amino acids long. The CDR3 coding sequence is TGTGCCATCAGTGGGTCGGGTCGCAATCAGCCCCAGCATTTT. This gives the protein CAISGSGRNQPQHF.

This rearrangement joins TRBV6-5 to TRBJ2-5; 8 bases fit TRBD1. Germline V gene sequence: CDR1 MNHEY, CDR2 SVGAGI. This CDR3 has 13 residues. V shed 2 bases and J 14 bases; nucleotides not matched to a gene: 10. This chain's CDR3 is CASSYSPGQASYF. DNA for the CDR3: TGTGCCAGCAGTTACAGTCCGGGACAGGCGAGCTACTTC.

This clonotype was detected ten times or more. This sequence joins TRBV16 and TRBJ2-6, with D unresolved. The length of the CDR3 is 15 residues. Germline lookup yields CDR1 KGHSY and CDR2 FQNENV. The V end was cut by 1 base, the J end by 0 bases, with 4 bases between. The CDR3 DNA follows: TGTGCCAGCAGCCAATTTAACTCTGGGGCCAACGTCCTGACTTTC. Translating gives CASSQFNSGANVLTF.

This clonotype was observed many times. V is TRBV7-2 and J is TRBJ2-7; 11 bases line up with TRBD2. From germline, CDR1 is SGHTA and CDR2 FQGNSA. V lost 5 bases to trimming and J lost 7 bases; unmatched junction nucleotides: 7. This CDR3 has 14 amino acids. The CDR3 bases are TGTGCCAGCAGCACCCGACTAGCGGGAAGGGAGCAGTACTTC. This gives the protein CASSTRLAGREQYF.

This clonotype was observed many times. This chain connects TRBV7-2 to TRBJ1-5; 7 positions match TRBD1. Germline-derived CDR1 and CDR2 are SGHTA and FQGNSA. Losses at the gene ends were 11 bases for V and 6 bases for J; bases not matched to a gene: 10. This CDR3 contains 13 residues. The CDR3 sequence is CASREGAAQPQHF. CDR3 DNA: TGTGCCTCCCGCGAGGGGGCGGCTCAGCCCCAGCATTTT.